The clone carrying this TCR beta chain has only a few counts. What it binds is unknown. This record belongs to a study of identical twins. Study-wide results and limits: Modelling underestimated the level of out-of-frame TCR alpha sharing observed in monozygotic twins.

The germline V and J ends were trimmed by 1 base and 8 bases, with 9 bases remaining between them. The length of the CDR3 is 12 residues. Per germline, CDR1 DFQATT and CDR2 SNEGSKA (reference sequence). TCRdb passed the 5' RACE reads through MiXCR, listing each CDR3 protein once. The sample consists of roughly 350,000 distinct CDR3 sequences, approximately 8.8% of them appearing once. The rearrangement joins TRBV20-1 to TRBJ2-4, with D uncertain. This receptor was obtained from a woman in her forties or fifties in good health. Sequenced: naive T cells sorted from blood. The CDR3, as DNA: TGCAGTGCTAGAGGGGCGGCTGACATTCAGTACTTC. It codes for CSARGAADIQYF.